This note documents a single T cell receptor (beta chain) sequence. TCRdb processed the 5' RACE reads anew with MiXCR; each CDR3 protein has one entry. The table lists 45,000 to 60,000 distinct CDR3 sequences, roughly a quarter of them singletons. The sequenced sample was tumor-infiltrating naive CD4+ T cells sorted from the breast tumor. The subset denotes: naive CD4+ T cells, CD4+CD45RA+CD25-. The sequence derives from a female donor with breast cancer.

The CDR3 loop reads CASSSTGNGYTF. CDR3 nucleotide sequence: TGTGCCAGCTCATCGACAGGGAACGGCTACACCTTC. V and J are TRBV18 and TRBJ1-2; 7 bases map to TRBD1. V lost 5 bases, J lost 8 bases, and 5 bases stayed unmatched. In germline, CDR1 is KGHSH, CDR2 LQKENI. This CDR3 spans 12 amino acids. The full variable domain, with the rest looked up from reference TRBV18 and TRBJ1-2, is NAGVMQNPRHLVRRRGQEARLRCSPMKGHSHVYWYRQLPEEGLKFMVYLQKENIIDESGMPKERFSAEFPKEGPSILRIQQVVRGDSAAYFCASSSTGNGYTFGSGTRLTVV.